The sequence of this T cell receptor beta chain was determined in a study of CD8+CD57+ T cells in acquired aplastic anemia. CDR3 length: 16 amino acids. Germline V gives CDR1 SGHTA, CDR2 FQGNSA. The ends were cut back, 5 bases at V and 1 base at J, with 15 bases in the middle. Profiling that covered TCR beta VDJ and CDR3 relied on genomic DNA as its template. TCRdb ran MiXCR on the reads and lists one entry per CDR3 protein. The table has more than 250,000 distinct CDR3 sequences, approximately 57% seen once; the top ten hold around 7.6%. This TCR came from a human donor with severe aplastic anemia or a healthy control (not recorded which). Sequencing was done on a sample of sorted CD4+, CD8+, or CD8+CD57+ T cells (not recorded which) from PBMCs. The chain links TRBV7-2 to TRBJ1-3; TRBD1 is a possible D gene (6 bases). CDR3 amino acids: CASSGSQGGSGNTIYF. CDR3 DNA: TGTGCCAGCAGCGGCTCACAGGGTGGGTCTGGAAACACCATATATTTT.